The clone carrying this T cell receptor beta chain was detected ten times or more. Its target is unknown. The entry originates in a study of T cells in Graves' hyperthyroidism and ophthalmopathy. Whole-study context: At initial diagnosis, before any treatment had begun, peripheral blood was obtained. Study-level findings and limits: Most expanded thyroid clonotypes above 0.001 recurred in blood.

RNA transcripts were the template for amplifying TCR beta CDR3 regions. HTBI primers were employed in a first-round RT-PCR of the TCR CDR3. Using its own MiXCR run on the multiplex PCR reads, TCRdb lists one record per CDR3 protein. Altogether hundreds of thousands of distinct CDR3 sequences are present, 15% to 18% being singletons, with the ten largest covering just under 8%. Uncontrolled infections, other autoimmune diseases, pregnancy or lactation led to exclusion of patients. V dropped 4 bases and J dropped 4; count of bases not matched to a gene: 5. The CDR3 is 14 amino acids. Germline CDR1 and CDR2: SGHTA and FQGNSA.

The V and J genes are TRBV7-2 and TRBJ2-3; 7 positions match TRBD2. The sequence was obtained from a woman aged 18-30 years with Graves' hyperthyroidism. The sequenced sample consisted of blood. For the CDR3, the DNA is TGTGCCAGCAGCTGGGCTCGGGGGGCAGATACGCAGTATTTT. It is translated as CASSWARGADTQYF.